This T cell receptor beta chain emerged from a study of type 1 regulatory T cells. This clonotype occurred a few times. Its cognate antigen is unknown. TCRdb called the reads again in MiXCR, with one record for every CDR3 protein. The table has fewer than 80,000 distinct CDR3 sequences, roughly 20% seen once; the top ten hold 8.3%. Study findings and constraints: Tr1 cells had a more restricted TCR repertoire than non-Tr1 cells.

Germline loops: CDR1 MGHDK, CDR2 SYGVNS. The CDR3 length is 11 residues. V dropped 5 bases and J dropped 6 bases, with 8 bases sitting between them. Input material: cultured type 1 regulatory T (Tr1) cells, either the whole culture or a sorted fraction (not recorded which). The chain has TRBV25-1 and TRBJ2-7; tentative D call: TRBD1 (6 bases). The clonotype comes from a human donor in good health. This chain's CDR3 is CASSQGFEQYF. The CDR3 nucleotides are TGTGCCAGCAGTCAGGGGTTCGAGCAGTACTTC.